Listed below are T cell receptor beta chains from one sample, sequenced in a study of early T cells in non-severe SARS-CoV-2 infection. Via MiXCR, TCRdb re-called the 5' RACE reads, giving one row per CDR3 protein. Altogether fewer than 65,000 distinct CDR3 sequences are present, roughly 8.8% being singletons, with the ten largest covering 1.2%. The source material was whole blood. The receptors were sampled from an adult who was a healthcare worker with PCR-confirmed SARS-CoV-2 infection or an uninfected control (not recorded which). Each CDR3 is given with its conserved first and last residue. The D gene is left open where the match is weak. The size of a clone is reported for some rows only, either as once, few or many, or as a class for expanded clones.

. | . | TRBJ2-4 | TRBV29-1 | TGCAGCGCCATCCAAGAGGCAGGCTGGATTGCCAATTACATTCAGTACTTC | CSAIQEAGWIANYIQYF
. | medium-sized | TRBJ2-1 | TRBV7-2 | TGTGCCAGCAGCTTAGTAGAGGGACTGGGAAAGAATGAGCAGTTCTTC | CASSLVEGLGKNEQFF
. | many | TRBJ1-3 | TRBV9 | TGTGCCAGCAGTCAGGGGACTGGAAACACCATATATTTT | CASSQGTGNTIYF
TRBD1 | . | TRBJ1-4 | TRBV12-3/TRBV12-4 | TGTGCCAGCAGTACAGGGGTTGCAACTAATGAAAAACTGTTTTTT | CASSTGVATNEKLFF
TRBD1 | . | TRBJ2-3 | TRBV9 | TGTGCCAGCAGCACCAGACAGGGAACTAGCACAGATACGCAGTATTTT | CASSTRQGTSTDTQYF
TRBD1 | few | TRBJ1-2 | TRBV27 | TGTGCCAGCAGTACCACAGGGGGCGGCTATGGCTACACCTTC | CASSTTGGGYGYTF
. | few | TRBJ1-1 | TRBV6-5 | TGTGCCAGCAGGCCGGGACGGCATTACGGCACTGAAGCTTTCTTT | CASRPGRHYGTEAFF
. | few | TRBJ1-1 | TRBV6-5 | TGTGCCAGCAGGGTAAACAGGGATGAAGCTTTCTTT | CASRVNRDEAFF
. | many | TRBJ1-5 | TRBV28 | TGTGCCGGATCACCGGGGGGCTATCAGCCCCAGCATTTT | CAGSPGGYQPQHF
TRBD1 | . | TRBJ1-1 | TRBV10-3 | TGTGCCATCAGAGGAGACAGGGGGAGCAACATGAACACTGAAGCTTTCTTT | CAIRGDRGSNMNTEAFF
. | few | TRBJ2-3 | TRBV18 | TGTGCCAGCTCACCATTGCGGGGAGCCCCCACAGATACGCAGTATTTT | CASSPLRGAPTDTQYF
. | few | TRBJ2-3 | TRBV3-1 | TGTGCCAGCATAGGAGCGTTCACAGATACGCAGTATTTT | CASIGAFTDTQYF
TRBD1 | . | TRBJ2-3 | TRBV20-1 | TGCAGTGCTAGTGGGCCCCTTTGGTTGAGGCAGGGGGCAACAGATACGCAGTATTTT | CSASGPLWLRQGATDTQYF
. | . | TRBJ2-2 | TRBV19 | TGTGCCAGTAGCCCACCGGGACTTAACACCGGGGAGCTGTTTTTT | CASSPPGLNTGELFF
. | . | TRBJ2-1 | TRBV7-2 | TGTGCCAGCAGCTTACGGCAGGAGACCTACAATGAGCAGTTCTTC | CASSLRQETYNEQFF
TRBD1 | . | TRBJ2-5 | TRBV13 | TGTGCCAGCAGCTTAAGCCCCCGGGACAGGCAAGAGACCCAGTACTTC | CASSLSPRDRQETQYF
TRBD1 | many | TRBJ2-5 | TRBV7-2 | TGTGCCAGCAGCTTAGATCCCAGGGGGCTGGGGGAGACCCAGTACTTC | CASSLDPRGLGETQYF
. | few | TRBJ1-2 | TRBV12-3/TRBV12-4 | TGTGCCAGCAGTTTATCAAGGGCCAGGGGCTATGGCTACACCTTC | CASSLSRARGYGYTF
. | . | TRBJ2-3 | TRBV2 | TGTGCCAGCTATCGTTATGGCGCAGATACGCAGTATTTT | CASYRYGADTQYF
. | few | TRBJ1-3 | TRBV12-3/TRBV12-4 | TGTGCCAGCAGTTTAGGACCGAACTCTGGAAACACCATATATTTT | CASSLGPNSGNTIYF
TRBD1 | . | TRBJ1-2 | TRBV30 | TGTGCCTGGAATGGACAGGGAGTTCATGGCTACACCTTC | CAWNGQGVHGYTF
TRBD2 | few | TRBJ2-3 | TRBV30 | TGTGCCTGGAGTCCTAGCGGGGCGGGAGATACGCAGTATTTT | CAWSPSGAGDTQYF
. | many | TRBJ1-6 | TRBV30 | TGTGCCTGGAGTGCAGGGATTGGGACGACACCCCTCCACTTT | CAWSAGIGTTPLHF
TRBD1 | many | TRBJ1-1 | TRBV12-3/TRBV12-4 | TGTGCCAGCAGTTTCTGGTGGACAGGGGTAGAAGACACTGAAGCTTTCTTT | CASSFWWTGVEDTEAFF
. | many | TRBJ1-1 | TRBV30 | TGTGCCTGGACGCCGGACACACCCCAAGCTTTCTTT | CAWTPDTPQAFF
TRBD1 | few | TRBJ1-4 | TRBV7-9 | TGTGCCAGCAGCTACTACGACAGGGTAGGGGAAAAACTGTTTTTT | CASSYYDRVGEKLFF
TRBD2 | . | TRBJ2-5 | TRBV13 | TGTGCCAGCAGCTACGGGACTAGCGGGGGCCTCCAAGAGACCCAGTACTTC | CASSYGTSGGLQETQYF
TRBD1 | few | TRBJ1-3 | TRBV29-1 | TGCAGCGCCACACCAGACAGGGTCGGGAACACCATATATTTT | CSATPDRVGNTIYF
TRBD1 | few | TRBJ1-6 | TRBV7-2 | TGTGCCAGCAGCTTAGGACAGGGGGTGCGCAATTCACCCCTCCACTTT | CASSLGQGVRNSPLHF
. | few | TRBJ1-1 | TRBV30 | TGTGCCTGGAGTGTATCCCGCACTGAAGCTTTCTTT | CAWSVSRTEAFF
TRBD1 | few | TRBJ2-2 | TRBV6-6 | TGTGCCAGCAGTCCGTCGGACAGGGCGCGGACCGGGGAGCTGTTTTTT | CASSPSDRARTGELFF
. | . | TRBJ2-1 | TRBV20-1 | TGCAGTGCCATAAAAGACAGCGACTCCTACAATGAGCAGTTCTTC | CSAIKDSDSYNEQFF
. | few | TRBJ1-2 | TRBV19 | TGTGCCAGTAGTATAGTCGGGGAAGGCTACACCTTC | CASSIVGEGYTF
TRBD1 | many | TRBJ1-5 | TRBV9 | TGTGCCAGCAGCAAGGGACAGGGAGGCAATCAGCCCCAGCATTTT | CASSKGQGGNQPQHF
. | . | TRBJ2-2 | TRBV18 | TGTGCCAGCTCACTCCTCGGAAAGGGTGGCACCGGGGAGCTGTTTTTT | CASSLLGKGGTGELFF
. | . | TRBJ2-5 | TRBV5-1 | TGCGCCAGCAGCAAAGGACATCAGAGGGCCAAGACCCAGTACTTC | CASSKGHQRAKTQYF
. | few | TRBJ2-4 | TRBV4-2 | TGTGCCAGCAGCCAAGATCATCCAGGACTAGCCAAAAACATTCAGTACTTC | CASSQDHPGLAKNIQYF
. | few | TRBJ1-2 | TRBV3-1 | TGTGCCAGCAGCCCACTGAGTGGCTATGGCTACACCTTC | CASSPLSGYGYTF
TRBD1 | . | TRBJ1-1 | TRBV12-3/TRBV12-4 | TGTGCCAGCAGTTTAAGGCGCAGGGGGCTTAATATGAACACTGAAGCTTTCTTT | CASSLRRRGLNMNTEAFF
TRBD1 | . | TRBJ1-1 | TRBV20-1 | TGCAGTGCTAGGAGGGGGACAGGTATGAACACTGAAGCTTTCTTT | CSARRGTGMNTEAFF
. | few | TRBJ2-3 | TRBV20-1 | TGCAGTGCTAGAGAGGCCCCTCTCAGCACAGATACGCAGTATTTT | CSAREAPLSTDTQYF
. | few | TRBJ2-1 | TRBV12-3/TRBV12-4 | TGTGCCAGCAGTTTCGCGGGGTCAAATGAGCAGTTCTTC | CASSFAGSNEQFF
TRBD2 | many | TRBJ2-1 | TRBV7-9 | TGTGCCAGCAGCGGGGGGGACCCCGTCAGGGATGAGCAGTTCTTC | CASSGGDPVRDEQFF
. | few | TRBJ1-5 | TRBV27 | TGTGCCAGCAATCCTGTGGGTTCCGGCCAGCCCCAGCATTTT | CASNPVGSGQPQHF
. | . | TRBJ2-1 | TRBV4-1 | TGCGCCAGCAGCCAGGCAGGACTATCTTCTTACAATGAGCAGTTCTTC | CASSQAGLSSYNEQFF
. | few | TRBJ2-3 | TRBV5-4 | TGTGCCAGCGGAAACAGAGGTGGCACAGATACGCAGTATTTT | CASGNRGGTDTQYF
. | few | TRBJ2-3 | TRBV29-1 | TGCAGCGTTGGGTCTACGGCAGATACGCAGTATTTT | CSVGSTADTQYF
TRBD1 | . | TRBJ1-2 | TRBV20-1 | TGCAGTGCTAGTGGGACAGGGGGCTATGGCTACACCTTC | CSASGTGGYGYTF
. | . | TRBJ1-1 | TRBV11-2 | TGTGCCAGCAGCGCCGAGACAGGAAGGAACACTGAAGCTTTCTTT | CASSAETGRNTEAFF
. | many | TRBJ1-1 | TRBV29-1 | TGCAGCGTTGCAAGGACAGAGACCGAAGCTTTCTTT | CSVARTETEAFF
TRBD2 | . | TRBJ2-3 | TRBV7-9 | TGTGCCAGCAGCTACCCTATCGGGACTAGCGGGGTCTGGGCGAGGGATACGCAGTATTTT | CASSYPIGTSGVWARDTQYF
. | many | TRBJ1-4 | TRBV4-1 | TGCGCCAGCAGCCCCAGGACAACTAATGAAAAACTGTTTTTT | CASSPRTTNEKLFF
. | . | TRBJ1-3 | TRBV7-9 | TGTGCCAGCACCTCTGGCGTGAGCTCTGGAAACACCATATATTTT | CASTSGVSSGNTIYF
TRBD1 | many | TRBJ1-2 | TRBV5-1 | TGCGCCAGCAGCAAGACAGGGGGCAACTATGGCTACACCTTC | CASSKTGGNYGYTF
TRBD1 | many | TRBJ2-6 | TRBV5-1 | TGCGCCAGCGGACTACCGGGACAGGGGTCCTCTGGGGCCAACGTCCTGACTTTC | CASGLPGQGSSGANVLTF
. | . | TRBJ2-5 | TRBV5-4 | TGTGCCAGCAGCGGCAGGGGCGAAGAGACCCAGTACTTC | CASSGRGEETQYF
TRBD1 | once | TRBJ1-2 | TRBV10-2 | TGCGCCAGCAGTGCGGACAGGGGGCGAGGCTACACCTTC | CASSADRGRGYTF
TRBD1 | few | TRBJ1-1 | TRBV4-2 | TGTGCCAGCAGCCTTGATAGGGACAGCCTCTTTGAAGCTTTCTTT | CASSLDRDSLFEAFF
TRBD2 | . | TRBJ2-5 | TRBV3-1 | TGTGCCAGCAGTACTAGCGGGGTGCAAGAGACCCAGTACTTC | CASSTSGVQETQYF